The next 21 T cell receptor beta chains were all read from a single sample in a study of T cell changes during pregnancy in multiple sclerosis. TCRdb's copy holds only in-frame clones and misses some; the assay was immunoSEQ multiplex PCR. The repertoire consists of about 13,000 clones, with 90% occurring once and the leading ten covering around 13%. The material sequenced was CD8+ T cells from peripheral blood mononuclear cells, taken after pregnancy. The source of these receptors is a female donor in good health, enrolled as a control in a pregnancy study.

The chain carries TRBV7-9 and TRBJ2-5; 10 nucleotides align to TRBD2. The V gene end was trimmed by 4 bases and the J gene end by 1 base; junction bases not matched to a gene: 0. This CDR3 comprises 14 residues. CDR1 and CDR2 from the germline V gene are SEHNR and FQNEAQ (reference sequence). CDR3: CASSWTSGQETQYF. The CDR3 region has the DNA TGTGCCAGCAGCTGGACTAGCGGCCAAGAGACCCAGTACTTC.

The chain is built from TRBV19 and TRBJ2-7; D call uncertain. This CDR3 spans 13 amino acids. Germline assignment: CDR1 LNHDA and CDR2 SQIVND (reference sequence). Trimming stripped 5 bases from V and 2 bases from J, with 10 bases between. CDR3 coding DNA: TGTGCCAGTAGTCCGGGTGCGACCTACGAGCAGTACTTC. Translating gives CASSPGATYEQYF. Drawing the rest from reference TRBV19 and TRBJ2-7, the complete variable domain is DGGITQSPKYLFRKEGQNVTLSCEQNLNHDAMYWYRQDPGQGLRLIYYSQIVNDFQKGDIAEGYSVSREKKESFPLTVTSAQKNPTAFYLCASSPGATYEQYFGPGTRLTVT.

The chain recombines TRBV29-1 with TRBJ1-2; D call uncertain. The CDR3 contains 12 residues. V lost 4 bases to trimming and J lost 0 bases, with 6 bases between them. The V gene's germline CDR1 is SQVTM and CDR2 ANQGSEA. This CDR3 reads CSVGLSNYGYTF. The DNA of the CDR3 is TGCAGCGTTGGACTTTCTAACTATGGCTACACCTTC.

The V gene is TRBV6-5, the J gene TRBJ1-2; D not resolved. There are 14 residues in the CDR3. CDR1 MNHEY and CDR2 SVGAGI come from the germline V gene. V lost 4 bases to trimming and J lost 6 bases, with 15 bases between them. For the CDR3, the DNA is TGTGCCAGCAGTTCCACAGTAGGCCCGAATGGCTACACCTTC. Its translation: CASSSTVGPNGYTF.

The chain is built from TRBV11-2 and TRBJ2-2; 8 nucleotides match TRBD2. Germline V gene lookup returns CDR1 SGHAT and CDR2 FQNNGV. The length of the CDR3 is 17 residues. V was clipped by 1 base and J by 3 bases; unmatched bases: 7. CDR3 DNA sequence: TGTGCCAGCAGCTTAGTCCTGGGACTAGTAGACACCGGGGAGCTGTTTTTT. It is translated as CASSLVLGLVDTGELFF.

The chain uses TRBV25-1 and TRBJ1-1; D perhaps matches TRBD1 (5 bases). V lost 3 bases and J lost 7, with 15 bases in between. The germline V gene has CDR1 MGHDK and CDR2 SYGVNS. The CDR3 length is 14 residues. CDR3 amino acids: CASSEGQSSGEAFF. The DNA for the CDR3 is TGTGCCAGCAGTGAGGGGCAGTCTTCCGGTGAAGCTTTCTTT.

J is TRBJ1-2 and V is TRBV2; a weak D match, TRBD1 (5 bases). V lost 6 bases to trimming and J lost 2 bases, with 13 bases between them. Germline lookup yields CDR1 SNHLY and CDR2 FYNNEI. The CDR3 length is 14 residues. The CDR3 coding sequence is TGTGCCAGCAGACCCCAACAGGAAAACTATGGCTACACCTTC. The encoded protein is CASRPQQENYGYTF.

This chain joins TRBV7-9 and TRBJ1-1; 9 bases line up with TRBD1. This CDR3 contains 14 residues. V shed 4 bases, J shed 4 bases, and the junction held 4 bases outside the gene matches. Germline V gene sequence: CDR1 SEHNR, CDR2 FQNEAQ (reference sequence). The CDR3 bases are TGTGCCAGCAGCTCTGGACAGGGGACCACTGAAGCTTTCTTT. Protein product: CASSSGQGTTEAFF.

In nucleotides, the CDR3 is TGTGCCAGCAGTTACTCGACTAGCACAGATACGCAGTATTTT. Protein product: CASSYSTSTDTQYF. The gene calls are TRBV6-5 and TRBJ2-3; D unresolved. The germline V gene has CDR1 MNHEY and CDR2 SVGAGI. V was pared by 0 bases and J by 0 bases, with 4 bases between. The CDR3 totals 14 residues.

The chain joins TRBV27 to TRBJ2-1; 8 positions match TRBD2. V was clipped by 8 bases and J by 6 bases; unmatched bases: 9. Looked up from germline, CDR1 is MNHEY and CDR2 is SMNVEV (reference sequence). This CDR3 has 14 amino acids. CDR3 in DNA: TGTGCCAGCCGTCCCCAGCGGGAGATCAATGAGCAGTTCTTC. Its protein product is CASRPQREINEQFF.

V usage is TRBV7-8 and J usage is TRBJ2-1; D is possibly TRBD2 (5 bases). The germline V and J ends were trimmed by 2 bases and 14 bases, with 13 bases remaining between them. Germline V gene lookup returns CDR1 SGHVS and CDR2 FQNEAQ. There are 12 residues in the CDR3. Here the CDR3 reads CASSLTREIEFF. Here the CDR3 DNA reads TGTGCCAGCAGCTTAACTCGGGAAATTGAGTTCTTC.

About this clone: This may be a read error: a much more frequent sequence differs by one nucleotide. The rearrangement links TRBV6-4 to TRBJ2-1; 7 nucleotides line up with TRBD2. The CDR3 consists of 14 residues. Germline values: CDR1 MRHNA, CDR2 SNTAGT. The V and J ends lost 2 bases and 2 bases, in that order; junction bases with no gene match: 0. The CDR3 region has the DNA TGTGCCAGCAGTGACGGGGGGGCCTACAATGAGCAGTTCTTC. It encodes CASSDGGAYNEQFF.

The chain links TRBV7-8 to TRBJ1-1; D unresolved. CDR1 and CDR2 (germline): SGHVS, FQNEAQ. This CDR3 contains 15 residues. The V and J ends lost 1 base and 3 bases respectively, with 12 bases between them. The CDR3 DNA sequence: TGTGCCAGCAGCTTAGGCGGGAAGGAGGACACTGAAGCTTTCTTT. Protein: CASSLGGKEDTEAFF.

The chain couples TRBV4-2 to TRBJ2-7; possible D gene TRBD2, 5 bases. This CDR3 comprises 15 residues. The V and J ends lost 7 bases and 5 bases respectively, with 21 bases between them. CDR1 is LGHNA, CDR2 YNFKEQ, per germline. The CDR3 DNA follows: TGTGCCAGCACCCGTTCGGAGGACTCACCGAACGAGCAGTACTTC. This gives the protein CASTRSEDSPNEQYF.

The rearrangement links TRBV28 to TRBJ2-7, with a possible D match to TRBD2 (6 bases). Germline CDR1 reads MDHEN; CDR2 reads SYDVKM. The CDR3 length is 13 residues. V was clipped by 3 bases and J by 4 bases, with 10 bases between them. The CDR3 nucleotides read TGTGCCAGCAGTTTGGGGGGATCATACGAGCAGTACTTC. Translation gives CASSLGGSYEQYF.

This clone was counted a single time. The chain uses TRBV27 and TRBJ1-1; no clear D gene. CDR1 MNHEY and CDR2 SMNVEV come from the germline V gene (reference sequence). The CDR3 has 13 residues. Trimming took 7 bases from V and 0 from J, leaving 9 bases between them. The CDR3 region is CASTPNMNTEAFF. The CDR3 coding sequence is TGTGCCAGCACCCCCAACATGAACACTGAAGCTTTCTTT.

This clone appeared a few times. The gene calls are TRBV6-1 and TRBJ2-7; TRBD2 matches 10 bases. This CDR3 comprises 15 residues. V lost 5 bases to trimming and J lost 3 bases; unmatched junction nucleotides: 7. Germline loops: CDR1 MNHNS, CDR2 SASEGT. CDR3 sequence reads: CASSTLAGAHYEQYF. CDR3 nucleotide sequence: TGTGCCAGCAGTACTCTAGCGGGGGCCCACTACGAGCAGTACTTC.

The chain carries TRBV9 and TRBJ2-1; 9 bases match TRBD2. V dropped 0 bases and J dropped 0; count of bases not matched to a gene: 7. This CDR3 is built from 18 residues. CDR1 SGDLS and CDR2 YYNGEE come from the germline V gene. DNA of the CDR3: TGTGCCAGCAGCGTAGCCGGGCGGGGGGGGAGCTCCTACAATGAGCAGTTCTTC. Amino acid sequence: CASSVAGRGGSSYNEQFF.

The chain couples TRBV7-9 to TRBJ1-2, with 9 bases aligning to TRBD1. The germline gives CDR1 SEHNR, CDR2 FQNEAQ (reference sequence). The trim removed 2 bases at V and 0 bases at J, leaving 4 bases unmatched. The CDR3 is 16 residues long. CDR3 coding DNA: TGTGCCAGCAGCTTAACGGACAGGGGTTCTAACTATGGCTACACCTTC. This encodes CASSLTDRGSNYGYTF.

This sequence joins TRBV6-4 and TRBJ2-6; D possibly corresponds to TRBD2 (6 bases). The CDR3 length is 14 residues. Germline CDR1 MRHNA, CDR2 SNTAGT. The ends were cut back, 3 bases at V and 3 bases at J, with 6 bases in the middle. DNA for the CDR3: TGTGCCAGCAGTGAGGAGGGTGGGGCCAACGTCCTGACTTTC. Protein sequence: CASSEEGGANVLTF.

The chain uses TRBV4-1 and TRBJ2-3; 10 bases are a match to TRBD2. The length of the CDR3 is 15 residues. J gave up 4 bases and V 4 bases, and 5 bases lay outside the gene matches. CDR1 is MGHRA and CDR2 is YSYEKL in the germline V gene. CDR3 in amino acids: CASSPTGTSADTQYF. The CDR3, as DNA: TGCGCCAGCAGCCCCACCGGGACTAGCGCAGATACGCAGTATTTT.